The 28 T cell receptor beta chains below all came from one sample that was sequenced in a study of cytomegalovirus exposure and HLA in healthy donors. Vbeta (60) and Jbeta (13) primers were used in the PCR. TCRdb keeps only in-frame clones here, not all; method: immunoSEQ multiplex PCR. The sample consists of approximately 140,000 clones, over 75% of them appearing once. The sample taken for sequencing was PBMCs. These receptors originate from a man aged 25-45 years in good health and CMV-seronegative.

V usage is TRBV19 and J usage is TRBJ2-5, with 10 bases aligning to TRBD1. Germline values: CDR1 LNHDA, CDR2 SQIVND (reference sequence). The ends lost 1 base at V and 6 bases at J; junction bases unmatched: 8. The CDR3 consists of 16 residues. The CDR3: CASSIVGTGVVKTQYF. The CDR3 coding sequence is TGTGCCAGTAGTATAGTCGGGACAGGGGTAGTAAAGACCCAGTACTTC.

The chain combines TRBV4-2 with TRBJ2-2; the match to TRBD2 covers 13 bases. This CDR3 region has 18 residues. The trim removed 0 bases at V and 4 bases at J, leaving 5 bases unmatched. The V gene's germline CDR1 is LGHNA and CDR2 YNFKEQ. Here the CDR3 DNA reads TGTGCCAGCAGCCAAGAACTAGCGGGAGGGACGGCCACCGGGGAGCTGTTTTTT. Encoded protein: CASSQELAGGTATGELFF.

This chain joins TRBV5-1 and TRBJ2-5, with 7 bases that match TRBD1. The CDR3 runs to 15 residues. After removal of 4 bases from V and 3 bases from J, the junction contained 9 bases not matched to a gene. CDR1 is SGHRS and CDR2 is YFSETQ in the germline V gene. Here the CDR3 DNA reads TGCGCCAGCAGCCAGGACGGGACAGCTAAAGAGACCCAGTACTTC. It codes for CASSQDGTAKETQYF.

The table lists this clone with a count of one. Germline and junction disagree at one end, which may indicate a read error. V and J are TRBV15 and TRBJ2-2; TRBD1 agrees at 10 bases. CDR1 is LNHNV, CDR2 YYDKDF, per germline (reference sequence). This CDR3 has 14 residues. CDR3: CTTTRDRGSGELFF. The DNA of the CDR3 is TGTACCACCACCCGGGACAGGGGTTCCGGGGAGCTGTTTTTT.

This chain's CDR3 is CASSYQGQNSPLHF. The CDR3 nucleotides read TGTGCCAGCAGCTACCAGGGACAGAATTCACCCCTCCACTTT. V and J are TRBV6-5 and TRBJ1-6; 7 positions agree with TRBD1. The J segment lost 7 bases and the V segment lost 6 bases, leaving 6 bases of the junction unmatched. Germline lookup yields CDR1 MNHEY and CDR2 SVGAGI. There are 14 residues in the CDR3.

J is TRBJ2-3 and V is TRBV5-1; TRBD2 agrees at 15 bases. This CDR3 has 19 residues. Losses at the gene ends were 2 bases for V and 5 bases for J; bases not matched to a gene: 12. The germline V gene has CDR1 SGHRS and CDR2 YFSETQ. The CDR3 is CASSFGTSGRIISEDTQYF. In nucleotides, the CDR3 is TGCGCCAGCAGCTTCGGGACTAGCGGGAGGATCATCTCTGAAGATACGCAGTATTTT.

The V gene is TRBV6-4, the J gene TRBJ2-5, with 10 bases that match TRBD2. The CDR3 consists of 18 residues. With V trimmed by 6 bases and J by 2 bases, 15 bases remained unmatched. Germline CDR1 and CDR2: MRHNA and SNTAGT. CDR3 in DNA: TGTGCCAGCAGGCTGGTGGGTCGGAGGACTAGCGGTCAAGAGACCCAGTACTTC. Translated: CASRLVGRRTSGQETQYF.

This rearrangement joins TRBV7-3 to TRBJ2-5, with 9 bases fitting TRBD1. The germline V gene encodes CDR1 SGHTA and CDR2 FQGTGA. J lost 2 bases, V lost 5 bases, and 9 bases had no gene match. This CDR3 has 16 residues. The CDR3 region is CASSPTGGPPQETQYF. In nucleotides, the CDR3 is TGTGCCAGCAGCCCCACAGGGGGCCCCCCGCAAGAGACCCAGTACTTC. The full variable domain, rest sourced from reference TRBV7-3 and TRBJ2-5, is GAGVSQTPSNKVTEKGKYVELRCDPISGHTALYWYRQSLGQGPEFLIYFQGTGAADDSGLPNDRFFAVRPEGSVSTLKIQRTERGDSAVYLCASSPTGGPPQETQYFGPGTRLLVL.

The chain links TRBV18 to TRBJ2-7; 9 bases fit TRBD1. This CDR3 has 13 amino acids. From germline, CDR1 is KGHSH and CDR2 LQKENI. The V and J ends lost 3 bases and 6 bases, in that order; junction bases with no gene match: 3. Written as DNA, the CDR3 is TGTGCCAGCTCACCGGGACAGGGAGGCGAGCAGTACTTC. It yields the protein CASSPGQGGEQYF.

This clone was detected once. The chain links TRBV27 to TRBJ2-6, with D possibly being TRBD1 (5 bases). CDR1 and CDR2 (germline): MNHEY, SMNVEV (reference sequence). V lost 4 bases and J lost 1, with 8 bases in between. The CDR3 runs to 15 residues. The CDR3: CASSSPGSGANVLTF. The CDR3 DNA sequence: TGTGCCAGCAGTTCCCCAGGGTCTGGGGCCAACGTCCTGACTTTC.

The gene calls are TRBV11-2 and TRBJ2-1, with TRBD2 identical over 10 bases. CDR1 and CDR2 from the germline V gene are SGHAT and FQNNGV. The J segment lost 4 bases and the V segment lost 5 bases, leaving 8 bases of the junction unmatched. This CDR3 is 16 amino acids long. The CDR3 region has the DNA TGTGCCAGCAGCGAATACGGGACTAGCGCGTACAATGAGCAGTTCTTC. It specifies CASSEYGTSAYNEQFF. Looking up the rest from reference TRBV11-2 and TRBJ2-1 gives the full variable domain: EAGVAQSPRYKIIEKRQSVAFWCNPISGHATLYWYQQILGQGPKLLIQFQNNGVVDDSQLPKDRFSAERLKGVDSTLKIQPAKLEDSAVYLCASSEYGTSAYNEQFFGPGTRLTVL.

The chain joins TRBV7-9 to TRBJ2-1; TRBD2 agrees at 7 bases. Germline V CDR1 and CDR2: SEHNR, FQNEAQ (reference sequence). This CDR3 is 14 amino acids long. Trimming at V came to 8 bases and at J to 6 bases, leaving 10 bases not matched to a gene. The CDR3 bases are TGTGCCAGCTCTCACGCGGGGGAGGTCAATGAGCAGTTCTTC. As protein: CASSHAGEVNEQFF.

The gene calls are TRBV12-5 and TRBJ2-5; the match to TRBD2 covers 10 bases. The CDR3 has 17 residues. V was clipped by 1 base and J by 2 bases; unmatched bases: 7. The germline V gene has CDR1 LGHNT and CDR2 FRNRAP. In DNA, the CDR3 is TGTGCTAGTGGTTTGGGGACTAGCGGTCCCTCGCAAGAGACCCAGTACTTC. It translates to CASGLGTSGPSQETQYF.

The sample holds one count of this clone. The chain is built from TRBV19 and TRBJ1-5, with TRBD1 matching over 9 bases. The CDR3 totals 15 residues. Germline-derived CDR1 and CDR2 are LNHDA and SQIVND (reference sequence). V was clipped by 3 bases and J by 5 bases; unmatched bases: 5. CDR3 sequence (DNA): TGTGCCAGTAGTATGGAGCGACAGGGGGATCAGCCCCAGCATTTT. It encodes CASSMERQGDQPQHF.

A few counts support this clone. The rearrangement uses TRBV21-1 and TRBJ1-1; TRBD1, the D gene given by the table, was not confirmed from the DNA. TRBV21-1 is a known pseudogene. The CDR3 has 13 residues. The CDR3, as DNA: TGTGCCAGCAACCCTGACAGGGACACTGAAGCTTTCTTT. The encoded protein is CASNPDRDTEAFF.

The chain recombines TRBV29-1 with TRBJ2-7, with 8 positions matching TRBD1. The CDR3 loop spans 12 amino acids. Trimming removed 7 bases from V and 1 base from J; junction bases left unmatched: 3. Germline V gene data show CDR1 as SQVTM and CDR2 as ANQGSEA. The DNA of the CDR3 is TGCAGCGCCGGACAGGGATCCTACGAGCAGTACTTC. The encoded protein is CSAGQGSYEQYF.

The chain carries TRBV28 and TRBJ1-2; 8 bases map to TRBD1. The CDR3 covers 15 residues. Looked up from germline, CDR1 is MDHEN and CDR2 is SYDVKM. V lost 6 bases and J lost 4; bases outside the gene matches: 10. The CDR3 DNA is TGTGCCAGCAGGGAAATCGGGGGACAGGTCTATGGCTACACCTTC. It specifies CASREIGGQVYGYTF.

Only one count was recorded for this clone. The CDR3 protein is CASSSPGQGSSGANVLTF. CDR3 nucleotide sequence: TGTGCCAGCAGCTCACCCGGACAGGGGAGCTCTGGGGCCAACGTCCTGACTTTC. The gene calls are TRBV7-9 and TRBJ2-6; 9 positions match TRBD1. This CDR3 is 18 amino acids long. V shed 4 bases and J 0 bases; nucleotides not matched to a gene: 7. The germline V gene has CDR1 SEHNR and CDR2 FQNEAQ (reference sequence).

This chain uses TRBV15 with TRBJ1-5, with D maybe TRBD1 (6 bases). The V and J ends lost 3 bases and 7 bases respectively, with 13 bases between them. Germline V gives CDR1 LNHNV, CDR2 YYDKDF (reference sequence). The CDR3 is made up of 14 amino acids. The CDR3 protein is CATSRDRGLQPQHF. CDR3 nucleotide sequence: TGTGCCACCAGCAGGGACAGAGGTCTGCAGCCCCAGCATTTT. The complete variable domain, with remaining parts taken from reference TRBV15 and TRBJ1-5, reads DAMVIQNPRYQVTQFGKPVTLSCSQTLNHNVMYWYQQKSSQAPKLLFHYYDKDFNNEADTPDNFQSRRPNTSFCFLDIRSPGLGDTAMYLCATSRDRGLQPQHFGDGTRLSIL.

About this clone: One end of the junction does not line up with germline, which may come from a read error. This chain joins TRBV11-2 and TRBJ1-6; 7 bases are a match to TRBD1. Germline values: CDR1 SGHAT, CDR2 FQNNGV. This CDR3 is built from 17 residues. The CDR3: CASSSPKDRPYNSPLNF. In DNA form, the CDR3 reads TGTGCCAGCAGCTCTCCGAAGGACAGGCCCTATAATTCACCCCTCAACTTT.

The chain couples TRBV5-4 to TRBJ2-3, with 7 bases aligning to TRBD1. The germline V gene has CDR1 SGHNT and CDR2 YYREEE (reference sequence). J gave up 0 bases and V 3 bases, and 7 bases lay outside the gene matches. The length of the CDR3 is 16 residues. The CDR3 DNA follows: TGTGCCAGCAGCTCATATCAGACAGGGAGCACAGATACGCAGTATTTT. Translated: CASSSYQTGSTDTQYF.

The chain joins TRBV5-6 to TRBJ2-1, with 7 bases aligning to TRBD2. CDR1 SGHDT and CDR2 YYEEEE come from the germline V gene. The V gene end was trimmed by 0 bases and the J gene end by 0 bases; junction bases not matched to a gene: 3. CDR3 size: 16 residues. The CDR3 region is CASSLEGGSSYNEQFF. The CDR3, as DNA: TGTGCCAGCAGCTTGGAGGGAGGGAGCTCCTACAATGAGCAGTTCTTC.

The sample holds a few counts of this clone. The chain links TRBV6-5 to TRBJ2-2, with D possibly matching TRBD2 (5 bases). Germline V gene sequence: CDR1 MNHEY, CDR2 SVGAGI. This CDR3 is built from 14 residues. Trimming stripped 0 bases from V and 4 bases from J, with 6 bases between. The CDR3 is CASSYSGSTGELFF. DNA for the CDR3: TGTGCCAGCAGTTACTCGGGGAGCACCGGGGAGCTGTTTTTT.

The chain carries TRBV11-2 and TRBJ2-2; possible D gene TRBD2, 7 bases. This CDR3 has 16 residues. V dropped 5 bases and J dropped 0 bases, with 13 bases sitting between them. Per germline, CDR1 SGHAT and CDR2 FQNNGV. CDR3 in amino acids: CASSGRGATNTGELFF. As DNA, the CDR3 is TGTGCCAGCAGCGGGAGGGGGGCAACGAACACCGGGGAGCTGTTTTTT.

The chain combines TRBV5-1 with TRBJ2-7; 8 bases line up with TRBD1. The V gene end was trimmed by 0 bases and the J gene end by 0 bases; junction bases not matched to a gene: 5. Germline loops: CDR1 SGHRS, CDR2 YFSETQ. The CDR3 extends over 16 amino acids. Here the CDR3 DNA reads TGCGCCAGCAGCTTGGGGACCGGGACAGGCTCCTACGAGCAGTACTTC. It yields the protein CASSLGTGTGSYEQYF.

This sequence joins TRBV18 and TRBJ1-6, with a possible D match to TRBD1 (6 bases). The CDR3 is 15 amino acids. V was cut by 6 bases and J by 6 bases, with 15 bases left in between. Germline CDR1 is KGHSH and CDR2 is LQKENI. The CDR3, as DNA: TGTGCCAGCTCTCTCGGACAGCCGTCTAATTCACCCCTCCACTTT. Its translation is CASSLGQPSNSPLHF.

The rearrangement links TRBV5-6 to TRBJ2-3; 9 bases line up with TRBD2. The germline gives CDR1 SGHDT, CDR2 YYEEEE. The V and J ends lost 5 bases and 6 bases, in that order; junction bases with no gene match: 4. The CDR3 is 13 residues long. The CDR3 is CASSSSGEDTQYF. CDR3 nucleotides: TGTGCCAGCAGTTCTAGCGGGGAGGATACGCAGTATTTT. Full variable domain (rest looked up from reference TRBV5-6 and TRBJ2-3): DAGVTQSPTHLIKTRGQQVTLRCSPKSGHDTVSWYQQALGQGPQFIFQYYEEEERQRGNFPDRFSGHQFPNYSSELNVNALLLGDSALYLCASSSSGEDTQYFGPGTRLTVL.

The V and J genes are TRBV15 and TRBJ1-5; a weak D match, TRBD1 (5 bases). Germline V gene lookup returns CDR1 LNHNV and CDR2 YYDKDF (reference sequence). V shed 0 bases and J shed 4 bases, with 13 bases lying between them. The CDR3 sequence is 16 residues long. CDR3 DNA sequence: TGTGCCACCAGCAGAGATTGGTCGGGGGAGAATCAGCCCCAGCATTTT. Translation gives CATSRDWSGENQPQHF.